Listed below are T cell receptor beta chains from one sample, sequenced in a study of shared clonotypes between healthy human individuals. Assay: immunoSEQ multiplex PCR; the TCRdb copy retains only in-frame clones and omits some. The table includes approximately 82,000 clones, 62% detected once. The sequenced sample was memory CD8+ T cells sorted from blood. These receptors were collected from a man younger than 40 in good health. Each CDR3 is given with its conserved first and last residue. D genes are given only for firm matches. Only part of the rows carry a size: once, few, many, or a class if the clone is expanded.

D	J	size	V	DNA	CDR3
-	TRBJ2-3	-	TRBV29-1	TGCAGCGTTCAAATGACAGATACGCAGTATTTT	CSVQMTDTQYF
-	TRBJ2-7	once	TRBV18	TGTGCCAGCTCACCACCGGAACCGTGGGAGCAGTACTTC	CASSPPEPWEQYF
TRBD2	TRBJ2-1	-	TRBV9	TGTGCCAGCAGCGTAGGCCCTGCTAGCGGATACTACAATGAGCAGTTCTTC	CASSVGPASGYYNEQFF
-	TRBJ2-2	-	TRBV2	TGTGCCAGCACGACTGGGGGCGGCACCGGGGAGCTGTTTTTT	CASTTGGGTGELFF
-	TRBJ1-1	-	TRBV14	TGTGCCAGCAGCCAAGATCTTGGGACATCGAACACTGAAGCTTTCTTT	CASSQDLGTSNTEAFF
TRBD2	TRBJ2-7	-	TRBV9	TGTGCCAGCAGCGTAGATACGGCCGGGACTAGCTACGAGCAGTACTTC	CASSVDTAGTSYEQYF
TRBD1	TRBJ2-7	-	TRBV5-5	TGTGCCAGCAGCTTGTTCCCCGGACAGGGGGCAACCTACGAGCAGTACTTC	CASSLFPGQGATYEQYF
-	TRBJ1-1	few	TRBV6-4	TGTGCCAGCAGTGACGGAGGGACTAGCACTGAAGCTTTCTTT	CASSDGGTSTEAFF
-	TRBJ2-2	-	TRBV9	TGTGCCAGCAGCTTAGGGTCGAACACCGGGGAGCTGTTTTTT	CASSLGSNTGELFF
-	TRBJ2-1	-	TRBV19	TGTGCCAGTACTACCCCCCCGGGGCCGCAGTTCTTC	CASTTPPGPQFF
-	TRBJ1-5	many	TRBV28	TGTGCCAGCAGTTTATTATTCGGGTCTCGACAGCCCCAGCATTTT	CASSLLFGSRQPQHF
-	TRBJ1-4	medium-sized	TRBV2	TGTGCCAGCAGTGAAGGGGTAGAGGTTGAAAAACTGTTTTTT	CASSEGVEVEKLFF
TRBD1	TRBJ2-6	-	TRBV4-1	TGCGCCAGCAGCCCCGGACAGGGTCCCTCTGGGGCCAACGTCCTGACTTTC	CASSPGQGPSGANVLTF
-	TRBJ2-1	-	TRBV11-2	TGTGCCAGCAGCTCAACACGACTTGCAAGAGATGAGCAGTTCTTC	CASSSTRLARDEQFF
-	TRBJ2-1	many	TRBV21-1	TGTGCCAGCAGCAAAGGGCCAGATACTGAGCAGTTCTTC	CASSKGPDTEQFF
TRBD1	TRBJ1-4	few	TRBV5-5	TGTGCCAGCAGCCTGGGACAGGGAAGTGAAAAACTGTTTTTT	CASSLGQGSEKLFF
-	TRBJ2-7	many	TRBV7-8	TGTGCCAGCAGCTTAGGGGGTCGAGCCTACGAGCAGTACTTC	CASSLGGRAYEQYF
-	TRBJ2-1	few	TRBV7-8	TGTGCCAGCAGCTTAGACGGGGACAATGAGCAGTTCTTC	CASSLDGDNEQFF
TRBD1	TRBJ1-1	-	TRBV29-1	TGCAGCGTAGCACGACAGGGGCCGGGAACTGAAGCTTTCTTT	CSVARQGPGTEAFF
-	TRBJ2-7	-	TRBV5-1	TGCGCCAGCAGCTTGGTCGACAGGAGCTCCTACGAGCAGTACTTC	CASSLVDRSSYEQYF
TRBD1	TRBJ1-4	-	TRBV30	TGTGCCTGGAGTGGACAGGGTGGGAGTGAAAAACTGTTTTTT	CAWSGQGGSEKLFF